The rows below give T cell receptor beta chains drawn from one sample of a study of high-grade serous ovarian cancer treatment subgroups. Produced via immunoSEQ multiplex PCR; TCRdb's table is partial and in-frame only. Counted here are hundreds of clones, about four fifths occurring once; the ten biggest clones make up 26%. The sample comprised tumor tissue. These TCRs come from a human donor with high-grade serous ovarian cancer. Each CDR3 is given without its conserved first and last residue. Fields, in order: V gene, J gene, CDR3 protein.

TRBV4-1,TRBJ2-2,ASSSSGSGELF
TRBV6-5,TRBJ1-2,ASSLTETNYGYT
TRBV6-1,TRBJ2-7,ASTPTGARYYEQY
TRBV4-3,TRBJ1-4,ASSQDALGLATNEKLF
TRBV28,TRBJ2-2,ASRVSLRDYGGGELF
TRBV4-3,TRBJ1-6,ASSQDLGNRDSLFYNSPLH
TRBV28,TRBJ1-2,ASSSPSTSNYGYT
TRBV19,TRBJ2-1,ASSRDPSSYNEQF
TRBV7-6,TRBJ1-2,ASSLDSDTLYGYT
TRBV6-1,TRBJ2-3,ATESPPTDTQY
TRBV19,TRBJ1-5,ASSERITGAGLYSNQPQH
TRBV6-5,TRBJ2-7,ASSTKNYEQY
TRBV18,TRBJ2-3,ASSPGWTREGSDTQY
TRBV19,TRBJ2-1,ASSMTHLERDYNEQF
TRBV5-4,TRBJ2-2,ASSLGGRVDTGELF
TRBV4-1,TRBJ2-2,ASSQYREGAGELF
TRBV5-4,TRBJ1-3,ASAQDTRSGNTIY
TRBV6-5,TRBJ1-5,ASSPNAGSNQPQH
TRBV11-3,TRBJ2-5,ASSLVGSWGLEETQY
TRBV7-3,TRBJ2-1,ASSETGVGYNEQF
TRBV10-2,TRBJ2-1,ASRKVGGRGYNEQF
TRBV28,TRBJ1-5,ASHSNQPQH
TRBV13,TRBJ2-2,ASSPGTGELF
TRBV30,TRBJ2-3,AWDRGGRDTQY
TRBV6-6,TRBJ2-3,ASSYSGSDTQY
TRBV5-1,TRBJ2-5,ASTDIRGQETQY
TRBV7-9,TRBJ2-2,ASSRAGVSRGAGELF
TRBV11-3,TRBJ2-3,ASSLPPGDTQY
TRBV4-3,TRBJ1-6,ASSQLPGGSPLH